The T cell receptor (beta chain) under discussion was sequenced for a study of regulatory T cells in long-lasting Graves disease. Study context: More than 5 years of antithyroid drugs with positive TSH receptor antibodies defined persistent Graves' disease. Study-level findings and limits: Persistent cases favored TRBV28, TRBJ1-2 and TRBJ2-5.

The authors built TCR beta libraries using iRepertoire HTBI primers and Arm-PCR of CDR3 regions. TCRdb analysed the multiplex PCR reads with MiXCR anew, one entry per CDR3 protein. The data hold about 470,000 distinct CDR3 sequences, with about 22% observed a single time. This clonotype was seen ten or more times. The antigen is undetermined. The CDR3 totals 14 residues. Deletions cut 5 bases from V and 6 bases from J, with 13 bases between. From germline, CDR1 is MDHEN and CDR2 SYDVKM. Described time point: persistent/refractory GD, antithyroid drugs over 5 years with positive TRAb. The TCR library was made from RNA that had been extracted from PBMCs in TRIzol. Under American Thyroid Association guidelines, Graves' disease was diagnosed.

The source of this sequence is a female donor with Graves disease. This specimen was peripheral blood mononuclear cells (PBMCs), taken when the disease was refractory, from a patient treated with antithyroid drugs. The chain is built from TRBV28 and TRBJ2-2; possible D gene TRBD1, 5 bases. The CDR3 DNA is TGTGCCAGCAGTCCCACAGGTGCGCCCGGGGAGCTGTTTTTT. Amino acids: CASSPTGAPGELFF.